The source of this T cell receptor beta chain is a study of beta chain features in type 1 diabetes (dated by TCRdb to the late 2010s). With respect to the entire study: Mean age, gender distribution, total cell number and subset yield were not different between patients and healthy donors. A total of 90 million to 140 million sorted cells were examined across all samples, and RNA yield correlated strongly with the number of cells per subset. In the study, recently diagnosed type 1 diabetes patients and matched healthy donors were compared on the TCRB repertoires of their sorted circulating CD4+ T cell subsets. Regulatory and stem cell-like memory subsets were obtained from only 8 patients and roughly eight healthy donors, while naive and central memory subsets were obtained from all 30 or so donors.

A single peripheral blood draw of 90 to 150 mL on average was collected from each donor into heparinised tubes. Using a panel that included CD45RO, CCR7, CD25, CD127, CD95 and CD27, naive, central memory, regulatory and stem cell-like memory CD4+ T cells were sorted on a BD FACSAria II. All sorted populations exceeded 95% purity. PBMCs were separated immediately by Lymphoprep density gradient centrifugation and were stained directly, without being cultured. Samples were stained and sorted in pairs, with one healthy donor and one patient per experiment, so that batch effects were minimized. General findings and caveats noted by the study authors: PCR may preferentially amplify shorter templates, but because patient and control samples were amplified and corrected together, any resulting skew would affect both groups equally. At VDJ recombination sites, type 1 diabetes patients had fewer insertions and more deleted nucleotides, which implies abnormalities in thymic rearrangement. Because small numbers of individuals were included in the HLA sub-analyses, any influence of HLA type on TCRB rearrangement was left unresolved. Because cDNA was sequenced instead of genomic DNA, highly expressing activated cells could be over-represented, though the groups showed no difference in activation or CD3 levels. Naive, central memory and regulatory TCRB repertoires appeared to be more alike among patients than among healthy donors. In all four CD4+ subsets, TCRB CDR3 length was moderately but significantly shorter in type 1 diabetes patients.

Per the germline V gene, MGHRA is the CDR1 and YSYEKL is the CDR2. Germline trimming amounts to 1 base on V and 7 bases on J, with 24 as the count of junction bases outside the gene matches. Counted from cysteine to phenylalanine, this CDR3 has 21 amino acids. Only CDR3 DNA remains: 63 bases, in frame from the first base. The High Capacity cDNA Reverse Transcription Kit was used to reverse transcribe all of the isolated RNA, meaning that expressed TCRB transcripts were what got sequenced. Deep immunoSEQ sequencing was performed on naive, central memory and regulatory T cell samples, with an average of around 3.4 million total reads per sample. Sorted cells were lysed in RLT buffer and RNA was extracted with DNase-treated RNeasy Micro or Mini kits, depending on cell number. To prevent cross-contamination, each cell subset was processed individually, whereas patient and healthy donor samples were processed jointly. TCRB sequences were amplified from cDNA with the immunoSEQ multiplex PCR, producing 87-bp fragments spanning the CDR3 region. Amplicons were sequenced on the Illumina HiSeq platform. The source study handled its data this way. Synthetic template baselines were used to correct PCR bias computationally, reads within Hamming distance 2 were collapsed, and singletons that could not be merged were discarded. By aligning reads against IMGT, V, D and J genes, CDR3 length, and insertions or deletions at six rearrangement sites were assigned. Within each subset, clonotype counts were normalized to sorted cell number, after which true diversity and Gini coefficients were computed with the tcR R package. The overlap coefficient, calculated on TCRB nucleotide sequences, was used to quantify repertoire sharing. Out-of-frame TCRB sequences from naive cells were analyzed as a proxy for the pre-selection repertoire. TCRdb stores this immuneACCESS table with in-frame sequences only. Part of the clones is absent; in the studies checked, under half of the shortfall reflects unresolved V genes, and no reason is known for the rest. V and J calls and clone size are those listed in that table; D and trimming were worked out from the DNA. Recorded for this sample are some 200,000 clones; 15% to 20% of them occurred a single time. In total, the top ten clones hold about 0.078% of the sample.

Note on this clone: Its antigen is unknown. Per-nucleotide qualities are absent, and no much larger clonotype sits a single base away.

The sequence was collected from a man aged 25 to 45 with type 1 diabetes. The sequence links TRBV4-1 to TRBJ2-4; the central 8 bases match TRBD1. Source material: naive CD4+ T cells from blood. The label giving this sample's cell subset or site can be read as: true naive CD4+ T cells. The sequence in DNA is TGCGCCAGCAGCCAAGGCATTTTACCCCTGACAGGGGTGGGATTGAGGAACATTCAGTACTTC. Its translation reads: CASSQGILPLTGVGLRNIQYF.